The next 18 T cell receptor beta chains were all read from a single sample in a study of cytomegalovirus exposure and HLA in healthy donors. Primers: 60 Vbeta forward and 13 Jbeta reverse. Measured with immunoSEQ multiplex PCR; TCRdb has only the in-frame clones, and not every one. Of approximately 82,000 clones in the sample, over 9.5% were seen once. Sequenced input: PBMCs. The receptor source for this set is a man aged 60 to 75 in good health and CMV-seropositive.

The rearrangement joins TRBV30 to TRBJ2-5; TRBD2 agrees at 10 bases. Germline assignment: CDR1 GTSNPN and CDR2 SVGIG (reference sequence). CDR3 length: 16 amino acids. The junction had 4 bases not matched to a gene; V was cut back by 0 bases and J by 0 bases. CDR3 amino acids: CAWSVGAGGYQETQYF. DNA of the CDR3: TGTGCCTGGAGTGTTGGAGCGGGGGGGTACCAAGAGACCCAGTACTTC.

The genes are TRBV5-1 and TRBJ2-2, with 8 bases identical to TRBD1. CDR1 and CDR2 from the germline V gene are SGHRS and YFSETQ. The trim removed 2 bases at V and 0 bases at J, leaving 15 bases unmatched. CDR3 length: 20 residues. The CDR3 reads CASSFIPLAGQGPNTGELFF. The CDR3 DNA follows: TGCGCCAGCAGCTTTATCCCGCTAGCTGGACAGGGTCCGAACACCGGGGAGCTGTTTTTT.

This clone was observed a handful of times. J is TRBJ2-2 and V is TRBV11-2; TRBD1 matches at 7 bases. This CDR3 has 16 residues. The V and J ends lost 5 bases and 0 bases, in that order; junction bases with no gene match: 6. The V gene's germline CDR1 is SGHAT and CDR2 FQNNGV. This chain's CDR3 is CASSIPTGTNTGELFF. In DNA form, the CDR3 reads TGTGCCAGCAGCATCCCGACAGGGACGAACACCGGGGAGCTGTTTTTT.

This clone was seen a handful of times. This sequence joins TRBV5-1 and TRBJ2-1; 9 nucleotides match TRBD1. J lost 5 bases, V lost 5 bases, and 8 bases had no gene match. Germline CDR1 reads SGHRS; CDR2 reads YFSETQ. This CDR3 has 15 amino acids. The CDR3 sequence: CASSHPRDRDNEQFF. The CDR3, as DNA: TGCGCCAGCAGTCACCCACGGGACAGGGACAATGAGCAGTTCTTC.

This rearrangement joins TRBV5-1 to TRBJ1-4, with 9 bases lining up with TRBD1. The length of the CDR3 is 16 residues. J gave up 5 bases and V 5 bases, and 10 bases lay outside the gene matches. Germline CDR1 SGHRS, CDR2 YFSETQ. The CDR3 loop reads CASSTGGSLANEKLFF. Here the CDR3 DNA reads TGCGCCAGCAGTACAGGGGGCTCTCTGGCGAATGAAAAACTGTTTTTT.

The gene calls are TRBV6-1 and TRBJ2-5, with 7 bases aligning to TRBD2. Germline V gives CDR1 MNHNS, CDR2 SASEGT. The CDR3 has 13 residues. V dropped 6 bases and J dropped 5; count of bases not matched to a gene: 6. CDR3 in DNA: TGTGCCAGCAGGTCGGGCGGGAGCGAGACCCAGTACTTC. The encoded protein is CASRSGGSETQYF.

A few counts support this clone. This sequence joins TRBV28 and TRBJ2-3, with D unclear. The CDR3 sequence is 14 residues long. The V gene lost 8 bases and the J gene lost 5 bases, with 17 bases spanning the gap. CDR1 MDHEN and CDR2 SYDVKM come from the germline V gene. The CDR3 DNA reads TGTGCCAGCTCTCGGAAACACAACAGAGATACGCAGTATTTT. Its protein is CASSRKHNRDTQYF. Supplemented by reference TRBV28 and TRBJ2-3, the full variable domain reads DVKVTQSSRYLVKRTGEKVFLECVQDMDHENMFWYRQDPGLGLRLIYFSYDVKMKEKGDIPEGYSVSREKKERFSLILESASTNQTSMYLCASSRKHNRDTQYFGPGTRLTVL.

This clone was observed a few times. The V call is TRBV30, the J call TRBJ2-1; 8 nucleotides match TRBD2. CDR1 is GTSNPN and CDR2 is SVGIG in the germline V gene (reference sequence). There are 14 residues in the CDR3. With 0 bases clipped from V and 5 bases from J, the junction kept 3 bases outside the gene matches. CDR3 amino acids: CAWSVLAANNEQFF. The CDR3 DNA reads TGTGCCTGGAGTGTACTAGCGGCCAACAATGAGCAGTTCTTC.

The chain couples TRBV2 to TRBJ2-7; TRBD2 agrees at 13 bases. Germline trimming cut 8 bases from V and 6 bases from J; bases unmatched to any gene: 1. Germline loops: CDR1 SNHLY, CDR2 FYNNEI. The CDR3 has 12 amino acids. CDR3 sequence: CASRTSGGEQYV. CDR3 in DNA: TGTGCCAGCCGGACTAGCGGGGGCGAGCAGTACGTC.

The V and J genes are TRBV11-2 and TRBJ1-1; no definite D call. V was shortened by 1 base and J by 0 bases, with 9 bases between the two germline ends. The germline V gene encodes CDR1 SGHAT and CDR2 FQNNGV. The CDR3 loop spans 15 amino acids. The CDR3 DNA sequence: TGTGCCAGCAGCTTAGGTCTGGCCGTGAACACTGAAGCTTTCTTT. Its translation is CASSLGLAVNTEAFF.

In this sample, this clone turned up a few times. The V and J genes are TRBV6-5 and TRBJ2-7; TRBD1 agrees at 9 bases. V was clipped by 5 bases and J by 2 bases; unmatched bases: 1. CDR1 and CDR2 from the germline V gene are MNHEY and SVGAGI. This CDR3 spans 13 amino acids. Here the CDR3 DNA reads TGTGCCAGCAGTCGGACAGGGGCCTACGAGCAGTACGTC. The encoded protein is CASSRTGAYEQYV.

About this clone: The CDR3 ends on some other residue instead of the conserved phenylalanine or tryptophan, so this is likely a read error. V is TRBV9 and J is TRBJ2-3; 10 bases match TRBD2. This CDR3 has 16 amino acids. Germline V gene lookup returns CDR1 SGDLS and CDR2 YYNGEE. Here the CDR3 DNA reads TGTGCAAGCAGCGTAGAGACTAGCGGGCTCACAGATACGCAGTATGTT. Translated: CASSVETSGLTDTQYV.

This clone has more than one count but fewer than ten. The CDR3 DNA sequence: TGCGCCAGCAGCACTGGGACTAGCGGGAGTGGCGAGCAGTACTTC. This encodes CASSTGTSGSGEQYF. The chain combines TRBV5-1 with TRBJ2-7; 14 bases agree with TRBD2. The ends lost 4 bases at V and 6 bases at J; junction bases unmatched: 6. Germline CDR1 SGHRS, CDR2 YFSETQ. This CDR3 spans 15 amino acids. The complete variable domain, with remaining parts taken from reference TRBV5-1 and TRBJ2-7, reads KAGVTQTPRYLIKTRGQQVTLSCSPISGHRSVSWYQQTPGQGLQFLFEYFSETQRNKGNFPGRFSGRQFSNSRSEMNVSTLELGDSALYLCASSTGTSGSGEQYFGPGTRLTVT.

A note on this clone: An end of the junction differs from the germline gene, which may be a read error. This chain connects TRBV19 to TRBJ1-5; 7 nucleotides align to TRBD1. This CDR3 is 15 amino acids long. Germline V lookup: CDR1 LNHDA, CDR2 SQIVND (reference sequence). The CDR3 spells CASSRGTAGNQPRHF. The CDR3, as DNA: TGTGCCAGCTCTCGGGGGACAGCGGGCAATCAGCCCCGGCATTTT.

This clone showed up just a few times. This chain connects TRBV19 to TRBJ2-7; TRBD2 agrees at 7 bases. This CDR3 has 15 amino acids. Per germline, CDR1 LNHDA and CDR2 SQIVND (reference sequence). Germline trimming cut 5 bases from V and 2 bases from J; bases unmatched to any gene: 9. The CDR3 is CASSLGLRPTYEQYF. In nucleotides, the CDR3 is TGTGCCAGTAGTTTGGGACTACGTCCGACCTACGAGCAGTACTTC.

This clone was seen a handful of times. J is TRBJ1-1 and V is TRBV7-9; tentative D call: TRBD1 (6 bases). V lost 4 bases, J lost 6 bases, and 18 bases lay in between. The CDR3 is made up of 15 amino acids. The germline V gene encodes CDR1 SEHNR and CDR2 FQNEAQ (reference sequence). DNA for the CDR3: TGTGCCAGCAGCTCAGGAGCCCAGGGGAGCGCTGAAGCTTTCTTT. It encodes CASSSGAQGSAEAFF.

This clone was detected a few times. V usage is TRBV6-5 and J usage is TRBJ2-7; possibly TRBD2 for D (5 bases). CDR3 length: 15 residues. Germline CDR1 and CDR2: MNHEY and SVGAGI. V was clipped by 0 bases and J by 6 bases, with 15 bases between them. The CDR3 reads CASSYSSLAEGEQYF. The DNA of the CDR3 is TGTGCCAGCAGTTACTCGTCCCTAGCCGAGGGCGAGCAGTACTTC.

This sequence joins TRBV5-6 and TRBJ2-2; TRBD2 is a possible D gene (5 bases). This CDR3 has 17 amino acids. The germline CDR1 and CDR2 sequences are SGHDT and YYEEEE. V lost 4 bases and J lost 3, with 19 bases in between. The CDR3 spells CASSPLADFPDTGELFF. In DNA, the CDR3 is TGTGCCAGCAGCCCCCTCGCGGACTTCCCCGACACCGGGGAGCTGTTTTTT. The full variable domain, in which reference TRBV5-6 and TRBJ2-2 provide the parts outside the CDR3, is DAGVTQSPTHLIKTRGQQVTLRCSPKSGHDTVSWYQQALGQGPQFIFQYYEEEERQRGNFPDRFSGHQFPNYSSELNVNALLLGDSALYLCASSPLADFPDTGELFFGEGSRLTVL.